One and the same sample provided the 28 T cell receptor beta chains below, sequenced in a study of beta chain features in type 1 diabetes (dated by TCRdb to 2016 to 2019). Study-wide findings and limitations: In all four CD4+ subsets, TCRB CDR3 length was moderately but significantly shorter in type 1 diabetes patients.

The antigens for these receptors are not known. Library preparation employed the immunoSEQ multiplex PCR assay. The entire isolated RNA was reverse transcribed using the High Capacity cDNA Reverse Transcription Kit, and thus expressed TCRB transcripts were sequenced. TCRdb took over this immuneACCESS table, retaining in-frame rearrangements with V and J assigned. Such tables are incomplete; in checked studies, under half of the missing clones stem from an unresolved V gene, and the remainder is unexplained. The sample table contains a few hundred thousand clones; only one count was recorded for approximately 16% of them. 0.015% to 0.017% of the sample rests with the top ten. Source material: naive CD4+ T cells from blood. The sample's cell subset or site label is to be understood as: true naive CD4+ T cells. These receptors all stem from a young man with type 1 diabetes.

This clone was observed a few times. The CDR3 region has the DNA TGTGCCAGCAGCCCCCTAGCGGGAGCGGTCGGGGAGCTGTTTTTT. Translation: CASSPLAGAVGELFF. The chain employs TRBV11-1 and TRBJ2-2; TRBD2 matches 10 bases. Germline values: CDR1 SGHAT, CDR2 FQDESV (reference sequence). CDR3 length: 15 amino acids. V lost 5 bases, J lost 7 bases, and 7 bases stayed unmatched.

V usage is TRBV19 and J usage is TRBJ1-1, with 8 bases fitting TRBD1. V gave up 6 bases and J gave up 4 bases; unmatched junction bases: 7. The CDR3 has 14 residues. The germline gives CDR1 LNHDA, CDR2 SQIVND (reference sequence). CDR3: CASRDQGAGTEAFF. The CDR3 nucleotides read TGTGCCAGTAGGGATCAGGGGGCTGGCACTGAAGCTTTCTTT.

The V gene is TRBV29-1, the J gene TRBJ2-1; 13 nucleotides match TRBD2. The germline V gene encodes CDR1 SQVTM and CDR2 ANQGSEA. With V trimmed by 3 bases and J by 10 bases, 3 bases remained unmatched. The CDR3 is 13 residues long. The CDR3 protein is CSVDGTSGVEQFF. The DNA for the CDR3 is TGCAGCGTTGATGGGACTAGCGGGGTCGAGCAGTTCTTC.

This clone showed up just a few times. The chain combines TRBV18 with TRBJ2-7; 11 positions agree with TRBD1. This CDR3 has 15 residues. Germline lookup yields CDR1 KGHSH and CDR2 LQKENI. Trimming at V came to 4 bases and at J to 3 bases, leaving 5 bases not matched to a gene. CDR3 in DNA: TGTGCCAGCTCACTATCCGGGACAGGGGGCTACGAGCAGTACTTC. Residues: CASSLSGTGGYEQYF.

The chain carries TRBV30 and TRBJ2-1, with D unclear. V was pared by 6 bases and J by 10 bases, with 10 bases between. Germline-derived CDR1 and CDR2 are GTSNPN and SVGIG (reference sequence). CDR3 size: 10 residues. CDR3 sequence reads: CACTSGEQFF. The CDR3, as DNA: TGTGCCTGCACCTCCGGGGAGCAGTTCTTC. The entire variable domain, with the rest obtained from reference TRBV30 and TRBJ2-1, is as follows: SQTIHQWPATLVQPVGSPLSLECTVEGTSNPNLYWYRQAAGRGLQLLFYSVGIGQISSEVPQNLSASRPQDRQFILSSKKLLLSDSGFYLCACTSGEQFFGPGTRLTVL.

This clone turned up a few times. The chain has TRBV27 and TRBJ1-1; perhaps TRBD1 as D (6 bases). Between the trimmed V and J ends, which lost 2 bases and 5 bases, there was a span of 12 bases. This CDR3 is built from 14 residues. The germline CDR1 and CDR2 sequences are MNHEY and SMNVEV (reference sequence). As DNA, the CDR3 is TGTGCCAGCAGTTTAATTGGCCAGGGGACTGAAGCTTTCTTT. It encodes CASSLIGQGTEAFF.

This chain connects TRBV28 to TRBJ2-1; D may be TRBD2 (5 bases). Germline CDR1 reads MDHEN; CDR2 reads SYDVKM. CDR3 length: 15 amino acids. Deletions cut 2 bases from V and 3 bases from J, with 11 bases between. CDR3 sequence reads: CASSLGGSVYNEQFF. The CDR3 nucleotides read TGTGCCAGCAGTTTAGGTGGGAGCGTCTACAATGAGCAGTTCTTC.

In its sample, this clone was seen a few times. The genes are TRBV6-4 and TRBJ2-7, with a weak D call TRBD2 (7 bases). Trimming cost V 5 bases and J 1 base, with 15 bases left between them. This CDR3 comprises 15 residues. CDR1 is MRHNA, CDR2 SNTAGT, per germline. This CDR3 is CASSTEAGASYEQYF. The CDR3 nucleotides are TGTGCCAGCAGTACCGAGGCGGGGGCGTCCTACGAGCAGTACTTC.

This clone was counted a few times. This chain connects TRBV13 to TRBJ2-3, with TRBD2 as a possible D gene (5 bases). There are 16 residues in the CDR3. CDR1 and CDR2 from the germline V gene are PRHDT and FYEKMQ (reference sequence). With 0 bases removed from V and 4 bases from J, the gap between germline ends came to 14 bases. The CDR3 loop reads CASSLGLPFGADTQYF. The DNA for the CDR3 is TGTGCCAGCAGCTTAGGCCTGCCCTTCGGGGCAGATACGCAGTATTTT.

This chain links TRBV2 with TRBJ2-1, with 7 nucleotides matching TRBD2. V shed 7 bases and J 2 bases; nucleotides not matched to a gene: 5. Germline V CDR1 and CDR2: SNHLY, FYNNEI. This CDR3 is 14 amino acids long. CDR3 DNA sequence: TGTGCCAGCAAGGCGGGGGTCGCCTACAATGAGCAGTTCTTC. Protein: CASKAGVAYNEQFF.

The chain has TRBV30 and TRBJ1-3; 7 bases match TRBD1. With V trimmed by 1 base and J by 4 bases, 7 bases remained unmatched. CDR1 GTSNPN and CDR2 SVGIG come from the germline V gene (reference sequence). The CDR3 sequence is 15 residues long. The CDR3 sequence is CAWSADRETGNTIYF. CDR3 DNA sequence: TGTGCCTGGAGTGCAGACAGGGAGACAGGAAACACCATATATTTT.

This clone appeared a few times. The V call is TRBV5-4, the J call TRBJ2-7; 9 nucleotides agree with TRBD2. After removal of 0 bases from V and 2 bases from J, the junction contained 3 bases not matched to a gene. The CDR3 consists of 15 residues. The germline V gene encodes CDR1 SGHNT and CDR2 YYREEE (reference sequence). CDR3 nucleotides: TGTGCCAGCAGCTTGGCTGCGGGGGGGCCCTACGAGCAGTACTTC. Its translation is CASSLAAGGPYEQYF.

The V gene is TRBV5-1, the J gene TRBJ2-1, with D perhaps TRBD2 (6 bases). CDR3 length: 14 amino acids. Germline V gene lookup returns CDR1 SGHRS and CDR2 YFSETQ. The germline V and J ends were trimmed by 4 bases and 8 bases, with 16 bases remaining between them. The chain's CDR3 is CASSVRLGGDEQFF. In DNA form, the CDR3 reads TGCGCCAGCAGCGTTCGACTAGGAGGAGATGAGCAGTTCTTC.

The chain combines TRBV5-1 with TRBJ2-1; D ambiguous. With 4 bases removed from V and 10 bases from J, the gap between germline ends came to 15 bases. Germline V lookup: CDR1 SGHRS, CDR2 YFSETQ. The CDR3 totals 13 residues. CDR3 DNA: TGCGCCAGCAGCCTGATTTCGGGTGGAGAGCAGTTCTTC. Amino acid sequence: CASSLISGGEQFF.

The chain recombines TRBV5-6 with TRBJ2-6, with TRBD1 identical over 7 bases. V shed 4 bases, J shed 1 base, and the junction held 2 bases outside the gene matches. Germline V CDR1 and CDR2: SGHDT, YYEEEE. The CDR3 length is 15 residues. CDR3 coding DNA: TGTGCCAGCAGCCTGGGACAGTCTGGGGCCAACGTCCTGACTTTC. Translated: CASSLGQSGANVLTF.

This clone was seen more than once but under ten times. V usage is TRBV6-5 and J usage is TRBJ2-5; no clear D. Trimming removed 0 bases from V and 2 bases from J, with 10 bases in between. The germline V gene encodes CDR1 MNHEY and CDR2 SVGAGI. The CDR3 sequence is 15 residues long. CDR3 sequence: CASSYSMAAQETQYF. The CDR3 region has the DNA TGTGCCAGCAGTTACTCGATGGCGGCTCAAGAGACCCAGTACTTC.

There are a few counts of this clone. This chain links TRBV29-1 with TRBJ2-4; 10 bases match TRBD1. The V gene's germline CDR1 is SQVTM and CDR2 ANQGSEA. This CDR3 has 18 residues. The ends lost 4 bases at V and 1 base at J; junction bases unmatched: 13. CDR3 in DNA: TGCAGCGTTGGGCCGGGGACAGGGGAGTTAAACGCCAAAAACATTCAGTACTTC. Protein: CSVGPGTGELNAKNIQYF.

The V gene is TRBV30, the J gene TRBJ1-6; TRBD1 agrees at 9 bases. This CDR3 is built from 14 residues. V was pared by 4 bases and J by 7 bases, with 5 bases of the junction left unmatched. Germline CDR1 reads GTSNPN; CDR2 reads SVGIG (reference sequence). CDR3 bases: TGTGCCTGGAAGACCGGGACAGGGAATTCACCCCTCCACTTT. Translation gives CAWKTGTGNSPLHF.

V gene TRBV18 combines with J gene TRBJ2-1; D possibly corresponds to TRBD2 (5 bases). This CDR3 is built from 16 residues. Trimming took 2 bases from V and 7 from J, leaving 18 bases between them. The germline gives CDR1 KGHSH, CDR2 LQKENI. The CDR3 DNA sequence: TGTGCCAGCTCACCAAATGATCCGACCGGCGGGAATGAGCAGTTCTTC. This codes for CASSPNDPTGGNEQFF.

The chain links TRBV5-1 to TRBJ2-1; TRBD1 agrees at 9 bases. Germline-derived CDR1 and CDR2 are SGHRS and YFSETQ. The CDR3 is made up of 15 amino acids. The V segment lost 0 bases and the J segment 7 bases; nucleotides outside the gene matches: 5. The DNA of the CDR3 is TGCGCCAGCAGCTTGGAACAGGGGGCGCGGAATGAGCAGTTCTTC. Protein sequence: CASSLEQGARNEQFF.

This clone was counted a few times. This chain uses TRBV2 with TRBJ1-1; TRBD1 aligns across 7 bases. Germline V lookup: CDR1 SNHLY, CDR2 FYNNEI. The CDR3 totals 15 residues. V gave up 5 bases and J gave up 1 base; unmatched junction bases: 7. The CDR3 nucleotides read TGTGCCAGCAGTACAGGGGTTTCCGGGAACACTGAAGCTTTCTTT. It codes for CASSTGVSGNTEAFF.

CDR3 in DNA: TGCAGCGCCGACGCGGGACAGGGGGCGCGGGAGCAGTACTTC. It encodes CSADAGQGAREQYF. The chain employs TRBV29-1 and TRBJ2-7, with 12 bases that match TRBD1. Germline V gives CDR1 SQVTM, CDR2 ANQGSEA. Losses at the gene ends were 7 bases for V and 7 bases for J; bases not matched to a gene: 11. The CDR3 has 14 residues.

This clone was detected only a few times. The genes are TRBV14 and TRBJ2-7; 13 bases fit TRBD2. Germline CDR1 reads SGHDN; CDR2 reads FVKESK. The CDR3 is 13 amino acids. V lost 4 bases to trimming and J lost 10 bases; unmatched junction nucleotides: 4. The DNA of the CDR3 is TGTGCCAGCAGCCCGGGACTAGCGGGGCTACAGTACTTC. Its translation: CASSPGLAGLQYF.

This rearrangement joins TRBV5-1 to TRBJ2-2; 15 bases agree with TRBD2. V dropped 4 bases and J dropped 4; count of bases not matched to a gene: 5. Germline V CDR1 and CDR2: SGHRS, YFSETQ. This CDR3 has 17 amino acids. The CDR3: CASSPGLAGGPTGELFF. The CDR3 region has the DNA TGCGCCAGCAGCCCCGGACTAGCGGGAGGGCCCACCGGGGAGCTGTTTTTT.

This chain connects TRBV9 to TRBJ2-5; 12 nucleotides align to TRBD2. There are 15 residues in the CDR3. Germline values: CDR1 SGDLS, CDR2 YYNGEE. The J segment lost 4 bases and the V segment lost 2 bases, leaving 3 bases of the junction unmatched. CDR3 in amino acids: CASSVGLAGRETQYF. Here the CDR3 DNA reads TGTGCCAGCAGCGTTGGACTAGCGGGGAGAGAGACCCAGTACTTC.

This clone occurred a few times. The CDR3 DNA reads TGTGCCACCAGCAGAGATAGAGGGACCGGGGAGCTGTTTTTT. This encodes CATSRDRGTGELFF. This sequence joins TRBV15 and TRBJ2-2; a possible D gene is TRBD2 (5 bases). Germline V gives CDR1 LNHNV, CDR2 YYDKDF (reference sequence). V lost 0 bases, J lost 5 bases, and 7 bases lay in between. This CDR3 has 14 amino acids.

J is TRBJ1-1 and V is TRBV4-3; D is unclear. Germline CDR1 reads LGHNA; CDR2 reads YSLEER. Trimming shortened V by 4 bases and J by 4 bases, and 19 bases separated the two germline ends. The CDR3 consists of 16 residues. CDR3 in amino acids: CASSRVSMREGTEAFF. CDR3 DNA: TGCGCCAGCAGCCGAGTTTCCATGCGGGAGGGCACTGAAGCTTTCTTT.

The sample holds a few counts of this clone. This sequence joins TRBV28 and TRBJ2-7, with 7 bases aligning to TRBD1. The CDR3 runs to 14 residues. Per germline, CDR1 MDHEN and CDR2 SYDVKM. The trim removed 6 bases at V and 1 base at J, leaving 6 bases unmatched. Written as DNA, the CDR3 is TGTGCCAGCAGGCGCCTGACAGGGTCCTACGAGCAGTACTTC. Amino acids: CASRRLTGSYEQYF.